Following are 9 T cell receptor beta chains from one sample sequenced in a study of cytomegalovirus exposure and HLA in healthy donors (dated by TCRdb to the late 2010s). Library preparation was by the immunoSEQ multiplex PCR assay. For the multiplex PCR, a mixture combining 60 forward primers for TCR Vbeta segments and 13 reverse primers for TCR Jbeta segments was used. TCRdb retrieved this table from immuneACCESS and kept in-frame rearrangements only. Not all clones are present; in checked studies, unresolved V genes account for under half, and no reason is known for the remainder. This sample holds 95,000 to 150,000 clones; over 60% were observed only once. The ten largest clones capture under 7% of the sample. Input material: PBMCs. Receptor source: a man aged 18 to 30 in good health and CMV-seropositive.

The rearrangement joins TRBV28 to TRBJ1-1; the match to TRBD1 covers 7 bases. V shed 3 bases, J shed 10 bases, and the junction held 11 bases outside the gene matches. This CDR3 spans 14 amino acids. Germline CDR1 MDHEN, CDR2 SYDVKM. This chain's CDR3 is CASSLDGTVNGAFF. The CDR3 coding sequence is TGTGCCAGCAGTTTGGACGGGACAGTAAATGGAGCTTTCTTT.

V usage is TRBV2 and J usage is TRBJ1-4; 8 bases fit TRBD1. This CDR3 has 14 amino acids. J gave up 6 bases and V 10 bases, and 10 bases lay outside the gene matches. Germline V lookup: CDR1 SNHLY, CDR2 FYNNEI. The CDR3 here is CAIAGQGNYEKLFF. The CDR3 DNA is TGTGCCATAGCAGGACAGGGCAACTATGAAAAACTGTTTTTT.

This sequence joins TRBV5-1 and TRBJ2-3; 10 bases match TRBD1. The CDR3 is made up of 12 amino acids. With 1 base clipped from V and 15 bases from J, the junction kept 5 bases outside the gene matches. Germline V gives CDR1 SGHRS, CDR2 YFSETQ. The CDR3 sequence is CASSLPGTGEYF. DNA for the CDR3: TGCGCCAGCAGCTTGCCCGGGACAGGGGAATATTTT.

The rearrangement uses TRBV7-2 and TRBJ1-2, with 7 bases matching TRBD1. There are 15 residues in the CDR3. J gave up 3 bases and V 6 bases, and 10 bases lay outside the gene matches. Germline lookup yields CDR1 SGHTA and CDR2 FQGNSA. This CDR3 is CASSYPLRGDYGYTF. DNA of the CDR3: TGTGCCAGCAGTTACCCCCTCAGGGGGGACTATGGCTACACCTTC.

The chain combines TRBV27 with TRBJ1-5; weak D call: TRBD1 (5 bases). Between the trimmed V and J ends, which lost 4 bases and 8 bases, there was a span of 12 bases. Germline V gene data show CDR1 as MNHEY and CDR2 as SMNVEV (reference sequence). The CDR3 covers 13 residues. The CDR3 is CASSSRGVEPQHF. For the CDR3, the DNA is TGTGCCAGCAGTTCCCGGGGGGTGGAGCCCCAGCATTTT.

V is TRBV29-1 and J is TRBJ2-1; perhaps TRBD2 as D (6 bases). Trimming stripped 4 bases from V and 6 bases from J, with 16 bases between. Germline values: CDR1 SQVTM, CDR2 ANQGSEA. This CDR3 is 14 amino acids long. CDR3 sequence reads: CSVVGGRPGNEQFF. The CDR3 DNA reads TGCAGCGTTGTAGGAGGGCGCCCTGGCAATGAGCAGTTCTTC.

The rearrangement links TRBV30 to TRBJ1-2; the D is unclear. This CDR3 is built from 13 residues. Germline V gene data show CDR1 as GTSNPN and CDR2 as SVGIG (reference sequence). V shed 1 base and J shed 7 bases, with 13 bases lying between them. The CDR3 DNA reads TGTGCCTGGAGTGAATCTCCGAGAGGTGGCTACACCTTC. This encodes CAWSESPRGGYTF.

This clone was recorded only once. This chain connects TRBV5-1 to TRBJ2-1; the match to TRBD1 covers 7 bases. CDR3 length equals 14 residues. In germline, CDR1 is SGHRS, CDR2 YFSETQ. The V and J ends lost 0 bases and 8 bases, in that order; junction bases with no gene match: 5. The CDR3 sequence is CASSLETGFHEQFF. Here the CDR3 DNA reads TGCGCCAGCAGCTTGGAGACAGGGTTTCATGAGCAGTTCTTC.

The gene calls are TRBV5-4 and TRBJ1-2; 7 nucleotides align to TRBD1. Germline loops: CDR1 SGHNT, CDR2 YYREEE (reference sequence). The V segment lost 0 bases and the J segment 6 bases; nucleotides outside the gene matches: 8. This CDR3 has 15 residues. CDR3 nucleotide sequence: TGTGCCAGCAGCTTGGTTGGCAGGGGGAGAGATGGCTACACCTTC. Translation: CASSLVGRGRDGYTF.